The 23 T cell receptor beta chains below were found in one sample sequenced in a study of T cell changes during pregnancy in multiple sclerosis. Method: immunoSEQ multiplex PCR; TCRdb's copy keeps in-frame clones and lacks some. Among about 40,000 clones listed, around nine tenths were seen once. Sequences were derived from CD8+ T cells from peripheral blood mononuclear cells, sampled before pregnancy. Receptor source: a female donor with multiple sclerosis, enrolled in a pregnancy study.

The rearrangement uses TRBV7-2 and TRBJ2-3, with D possibly TRBD2 on 6 matching bases. V was shortened by 5 bases and J by 14 bases, with 23 bases between the two germline ends. This CDR3 is built from 14 residues. Looked up from germline, CDR1 is SGHTA and CDR2 is FQGNSA. This chain's CDR3 is CASSLRDSPIQLYF. The CDR3 DNA follows: TGTGCCAGCAGCCTTAGGGACTCCCCAATACAACTGTATTTT.

The chain links TRBV7-9 to TRBJ2-3; D may be TRBD1 (5 bases). The CDR3 contains 15 residues. Germline assignment: CDR1 SEHNR and CDR2 FQNEAQ (reference sequence). V was trimmed by 1 base and J by 5 bases, leaving 13 bases between them. This CDR3 reads CASSLGQGSKDTQYF. The CDR3 DNA reads TGTGCCAGCAGCTTAGGTCAGGGATCGAAAGATACGCAGTATTTT. Drawing the rest from reference TRBV7-9 and TRBJ2-3, the complete variable domain is DTGVSQNPRHKITKRGQNVTFRCDPISEHNRLYWYRQTLGQGPEFLTYFQNEAQLEKSRLLSDRFSAERPKGSFSTLEIQRTEQGDSAMYLCASSLGQGSKDTQYFGPGTRLTVL.

The sample holds one count of this clone. The chain employs TRBV28 and TRBJ2-1; D perhaps matches TRBD2 (5 bases). Trimming left V 7 bases short and J 7 bases short, with 11 bases between. Per germline, CDR1 MDHEN and CDR2 SYDVKM. The CDR3 consists of 12 residues. The CDR3 DNA sequence: TGTGCCAGCATCTCGTCGGGGAATGAGCAGTTCTTC. Protein product: CASISSGNEQFF.

This chain uses TRBV27 with TRBJ2-3; 12 bases line up with TRBD1. Germline loops: CDR1 MNHEY, CDR2 SMNVEV (reference sequence). The length of the CDR3 is 16 residues. The V segment lost 6 bases and the J segment 6 bases; nucleotides outside the gene matches: 10. The CDR3, as DNA: TGTGCCAGCAGCTTAACCGGGACAGGGGGCTTTGATACGCAGTATTTT. Translation gives CASSLTGTGGFDTQYF.

This chain joins TRBV28 and TRBJ1-4, with 12 bases that match TRBD1. In germline, CDR1 is MDHEN, CDR2 SYDVKM. Trimming took 7 bases from V and 10 from J; bases not matched to a gene: 7. This CDR3 is built from 14 residues. DNA for the CDR3: TGTGCCAGCATCCCGGGACAGGGGGCGGTAAAACTGTTTTTT. The encoded protein is CASIPGQGAVKLFF.

This clone was counted only a few times. The chain combines TRBV2 with TRBJ2-1; D is undetermined. CDR1 SNHLY and CDR2 FYNNEI come from the germline V gene. The CDR3 length is 13 residues. V was trimmed by 6 bases and J by 1 base, leaving 7 bases between them. The CDR3 reads CASSPLSYNEQFF. The CDR3 region has the DNA TGTGCCAGCAGCCCGTTATCCTACAATGAGCAGTTCTTC.

J is TRBJ2-1 and V is TRBV2, with 7 bases fitting TRBD2. The trim removed 4 bases at V and 8 bases at J, leaving 11 bases unmatched. The CDR3 is made up of 15 amino acids. Germline assignment: CDR1 SNHLY and CDR2 FYNNEI. In DNA form, the CDR3 reads TGTGCCAGCAGTGCAGGGACTACCGGGGAGGATGAGCAGTTCTTC. It codes for CASSAGTTGEDEQFF.

This clone was observed a single time. This sequence joins TRBV5-1 and TRBJ2-1; D is possibly TRBD2 (6 bases). Trimming left V 4 bases short and J 3 bases short, with 20 bases between. There are 17 residues in the CDR3. Per the germline V gene, CDR1 is SGHRS and CDR2 is YFSETQ. Here the CDR3 reads CASSIDSRDSDYNEQFF. The CDR3 bases are TGCGCCAGCAGCATCGACAGCCGGGACTCCGACTACAATGAGCAGTTCTTC. The full variable domain, completed using reference TRBV5-1 and TRBJ2-1, is KAGVTQTPRYLIKTRGQQVTLSCSPISGHRSVSWYQQTPGQGLQFLFEYFSETQRNKGNFPGRFSGRQFSNSRSEMNVSTLELGDSALYLCASSIDSRDSDYNEQFFGPGTRLTVL.

The gene calls are TRBV29-1 and TRBJ2-1, with D maybe TRBD1 (5 bases). Trimming took 3 bases from V and 4 from J, leaving 22 bases between them. Per germline, CDR1 SQVTM and CDR2 ANQGSEA. This CDR3 region has 17 residues. CDR3 region: CSVDSGAGFSSYNEQFF. CDR3 bases: TGCAGCGTTGACAGTGGCGCAGGGTTTTCGAGTTACAATGAGCAGTTCTTC.

A note on this clone: One end of the junction is discordant with germline, which a read error may explain. This chain connects TRBV11-2 to TRBJ2-7; a possible D gene is TRBD1 (6 bases). The germline gives CDR1 SGHAT, CDR2 FQNNGV. This CDR3 comprises 15 residues. CDR3 DNA sequence: TGTGCCAGCACCTTACCCGTGGGGCAGGGGTACGAGCAGTACTTC. Translated: CASTLPVGQGYEQYF.

The V and J genes are TRBV5-1 and TRBJ1-6, with D unresolved. Trimming removed 0 bases from V and 7 bases from J, with 8 bases in between. Germline CDR1 is SGHRS and CDR2 is YFSETQ. The CDR3 length is 14 residues. CDR3 coding DNA: TGCGCCAGCAGCTTGGCCTCGGGGAATTCACCCCTCCACTTT. This codes for CASSLASGNSPLHF.

This chain links TRBV27 with TRBJ2-3, with 7 bases matching TRBD2. CDR1 is MNHEY and CDR2 is SMNVEV in the germline V gene (reference sequence). V lost 6 bases to trimming and J lost 4 bases; unmatched junction nucleotides: 13. The CDR3 is 16 amino acids. This chain's CDR3 is CASRASWGGSADTQYF. As DNA, the CDR3 is TGTGCCAGCAGGGCTTCGTGGGGCGGGAGTGCAGATACGCAGTATTTT.

V is TRBV7-9 and J is TRBJ2-7; perhaps TRBD1 as D (5 bases). Germline lookup yields CDR1 SEHNR and CDR2 FQNEAQ (reference sequence). V dropped 1 base and J dropped 3 bases, with 10 bases sitting between them. The CDR3 is made up of 14 amino acids. CDR3 region: CASSLVNRNYEQYF. The CDR3 DNA reads as TGTGCCAGCAGCTTAGTCAACAGGAACTACGAGCAGTACTTC.

V is TRBV9 and J is TRBJ2-5; D possibly corresponds to TRBD1 (6 bases). CDR3 length: 14 residues. Trimming left V 0 bases short and J 4 bases short, with 10 bases between. CDR1 and CDR2 from the germline V gene are SGDLS and YYNGEE. In DNA, the CDR3 is TGTGCCAGCAGCGTAGATCAGGGGCGAGAGACCCAGTACTTC. Amino acids: CASSVDQGRETQYF.

V gene TRBV21-1 combines with J gene TRBJ1-4; the DNA was not used to check the table's D call, TRBD1. TRBV21-1 is labeled a pseudogene. This CDR3 region has 15 residues. The CDR3: CASSKGGQGEEKLFF. The CDR3 region has the DNA TGTGCCAGCAGCAAAGGGGGACAGGGGGAGGAAAAACTGTTTTTT.

V and J are TRBV6-5 and TRBJ2-1; 10 nucleotides line up with TRBD2. V lost 5 bases and J lost 13; bases outside the gene matches: 5. The CDR3 sequence is 12 residues long. CDR1 and CDR2 from the germline V gene are MNHEY and SVGAGI. Here the CDR3 DNA reads TGTGCCAGCAGTCCAGCGGGAGGGCTTCAGTTCTTC. Translation: CASSPAGGLQFF.

The chain carries TRBV28 and TRBJ1-1, with TRBD1 as a possible D gene (6 bases). V shed 5 bases and J shed 0 bases, with 16 bases lying between them. This CDR3 region has 16 residues. Per the germline V gene, CDR1 is MDHEN and CDR2 is SYDVKM. The CDR3 reads CASSPGQFGMNTEAFF. Written as DNA, the CDR3 is TGTGCCAGCAGTCCCGGACAGTTTGGGATGAACACTGAAGCTTTCTTT.

V gene TRBV7-8 combines with J gene TRBJ1-1, with 10 bases aligning to TRBD1. Looked up from germline, CDR1 is SGHVS and CDR2 is FQNEAQ. Trimming cost V 3 bases and J 3 bases; bases outside gene matches: 13. The CDR3 is 18 amino acids. The CDR3 nucleotides read TGTGCCAGCAGCTTCCCCCGGACAGGGGGAAGTTGGGACACTGAAGCTTTCTTT. This translates into CASSFPRTGGSWDTEAFF.

J is TRBJ2-5 and V is TRBV11-3, with 7 bases fitting TRBD1. Trimming cost V 5 bases and J 1 base; bases outside gene matches: 7. CDR1 and CDR2 from the germline V gene are SGHNT and YENEEA. The CDR3 loop spans 15 amino acids. CDR3 sequence (DNA): TGTGCCAGCAGCGCCGGGACAGACCTCCAAGAGACCCAGTACTTC. This encodes CASSAGTDLQETQYF.

V and J are TRBV4-2 and TRBJ1-2, with D hard to call. Germline lookup yields CDR1 LGHNA and CDR2 YNFKEQ. This CDR3 has 17 residues. V gave up 4 bases and J gave up 5 bases, with 23 bases separating them. The CDR3 here is CASSPPTPPGKLYGYTF. The DNA for the CDR3 is TGTGCCAGCAGCCCCCCCACTCCCCCCGGGAAGTTATATGGCTACACCTTC.

The rearrangement uses TRBV29-1 and TRBJ2-1; 7 nucleotides match TRBD2. Germline CDR1 is SQVTM and CDR2 is ANQGSEA. The CDR3 extends over 15 amino acids. J gave up 3 bases and V 8 bases, and 13 bases lay outside the gene matches. For the CDR3, the DNA is TGCAGCACTAGGCCGGGAGGACTGAACTACAATGAGCAGTTCTTC. Amino acids: CSTRPGGLNYNEQFF.

The chain couples TRBV27 to TRBJ2-1, with 7 bases that match TRBD2. CDR1 and CDR2 (germline): MNHEY, SMNVEV (reference sequence). V shed 6 bases, J shed 4 bases, and the junction held 12 bases outside the gene matches. The CDR3 loop spans 16 amino acids. The DNA for the CDR3 is TGTGCCAGCAGCTCCTGGGTGACTAGCAATTACAATGAGCAGTTCTTC. Translation: CASSSWVTSNYNEQFF.

V and J are TRBV29-1 and TRBJ1-1, with D tentatively TRBD1 (5 bases). Trimming took 3 bases from V and 4 from J, leaving 6 bases between them. Germline values: CDR1 SQVTM, CDR2 ANQGSEA. The CDR3 sequence is 11 residues long. CDR3 coding DNA: TGCAGCGTTGACGGGGGCACTGAAGCTTTCTTT. Its protein is CSVDGGTEAFF.